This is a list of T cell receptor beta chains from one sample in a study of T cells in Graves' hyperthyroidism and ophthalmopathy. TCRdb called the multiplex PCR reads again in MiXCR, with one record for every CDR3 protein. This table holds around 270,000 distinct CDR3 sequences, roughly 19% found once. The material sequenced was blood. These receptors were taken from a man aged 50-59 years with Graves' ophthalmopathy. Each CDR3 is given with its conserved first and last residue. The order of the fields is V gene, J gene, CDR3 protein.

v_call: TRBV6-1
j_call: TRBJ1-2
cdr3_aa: CASSPGRYGYTF

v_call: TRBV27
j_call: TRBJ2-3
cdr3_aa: CASISSNTQYF

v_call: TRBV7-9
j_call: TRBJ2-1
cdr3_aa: CASSSEGPGGKFF

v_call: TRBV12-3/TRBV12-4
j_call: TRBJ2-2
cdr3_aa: CASSAGVELFF

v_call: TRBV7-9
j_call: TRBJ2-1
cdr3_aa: CASSFSGRAYEQFF

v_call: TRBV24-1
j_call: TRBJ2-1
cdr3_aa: CATSASGRTSGNEQFF

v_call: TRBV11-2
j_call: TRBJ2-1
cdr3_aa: CASSPNLAGGRSSYNEQFF

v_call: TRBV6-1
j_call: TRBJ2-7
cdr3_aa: CASAIYEQYF

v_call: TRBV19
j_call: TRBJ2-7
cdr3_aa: CASSIKTSGSYEQYF

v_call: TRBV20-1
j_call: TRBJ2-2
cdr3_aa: CSARNPSGSGGELFF

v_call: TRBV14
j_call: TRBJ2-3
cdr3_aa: CASSHSGRRRGDTQYF

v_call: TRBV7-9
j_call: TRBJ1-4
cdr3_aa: CASSLGLGGKLFF

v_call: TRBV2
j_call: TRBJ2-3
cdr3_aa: CASKQGLGTDTQYF

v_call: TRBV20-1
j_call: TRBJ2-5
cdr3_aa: CSARGRETQYF

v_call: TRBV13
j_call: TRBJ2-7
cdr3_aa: CASSSSGTGRQYF

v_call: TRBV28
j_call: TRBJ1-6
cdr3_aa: CASNPGQTHNSPLHF

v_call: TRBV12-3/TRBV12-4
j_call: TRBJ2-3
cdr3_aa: CASSRGDTTSTDTQYF

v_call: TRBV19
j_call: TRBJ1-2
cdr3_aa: CASSRQGQSYGYTF

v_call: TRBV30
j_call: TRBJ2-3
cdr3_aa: CACRVWDRGTDTQYF

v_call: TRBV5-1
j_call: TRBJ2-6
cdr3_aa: CASRTIGAGANVLTF

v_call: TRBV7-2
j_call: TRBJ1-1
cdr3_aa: CASSPQQGSWTEAFF

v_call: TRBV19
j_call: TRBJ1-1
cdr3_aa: CASSIRQGGTEAFF

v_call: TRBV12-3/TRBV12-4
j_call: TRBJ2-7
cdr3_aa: CASTKGGVAGSYEQYF

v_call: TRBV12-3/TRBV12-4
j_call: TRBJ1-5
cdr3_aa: CASSLFGDQPQHF

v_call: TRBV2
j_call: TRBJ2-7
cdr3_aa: CASSRGGISYEQYF

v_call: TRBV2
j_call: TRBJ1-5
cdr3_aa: CASTLTVDQPQHF

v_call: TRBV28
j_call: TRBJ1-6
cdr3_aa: CASSLVEPPLHF

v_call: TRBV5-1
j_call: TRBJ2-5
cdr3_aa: CASSLGVTGLKETQYF

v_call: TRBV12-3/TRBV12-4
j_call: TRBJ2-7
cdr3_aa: CASSFWGYEQYF

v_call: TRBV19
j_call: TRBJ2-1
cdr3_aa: CASSIDRSSYNEQFF

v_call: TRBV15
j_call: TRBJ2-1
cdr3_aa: CATSRETSGSEQFF

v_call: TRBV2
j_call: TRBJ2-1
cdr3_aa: CASRQGSYNEQFF

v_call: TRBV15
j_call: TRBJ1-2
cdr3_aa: CATSSYLEGLNVYYGYTF

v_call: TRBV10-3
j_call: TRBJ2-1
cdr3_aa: CAIKQGLAGPNEQFF

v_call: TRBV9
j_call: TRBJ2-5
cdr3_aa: CASSVSGRDQETQYF

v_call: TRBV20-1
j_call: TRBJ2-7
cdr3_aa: CTAEPGTYEQYF

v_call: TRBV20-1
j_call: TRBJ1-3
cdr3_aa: CSATQGGSGNTIYF

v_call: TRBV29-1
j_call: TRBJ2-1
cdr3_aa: CSVELGWENEQFF

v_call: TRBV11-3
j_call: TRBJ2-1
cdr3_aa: CASSSGQGGNEQFF

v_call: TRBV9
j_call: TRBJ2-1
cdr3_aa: CASSSGPFNEQFF

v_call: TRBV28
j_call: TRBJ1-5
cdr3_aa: CASSSSDRGANQPQHF

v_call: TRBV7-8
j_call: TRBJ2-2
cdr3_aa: CASSFLDWTGELFF

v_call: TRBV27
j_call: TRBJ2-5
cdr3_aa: CASRNGGTLLSETQYF

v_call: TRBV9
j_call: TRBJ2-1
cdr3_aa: CASSVFNSGAYNEQFF

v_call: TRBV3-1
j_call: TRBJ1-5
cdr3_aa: CASSQGVNQPQHF

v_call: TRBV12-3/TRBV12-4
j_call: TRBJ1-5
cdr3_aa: CASRIGNQPQHF

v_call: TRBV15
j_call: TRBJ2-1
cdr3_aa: CATSREDSGYEQFF

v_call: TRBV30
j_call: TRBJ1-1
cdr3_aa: CAGNRGLNTEAFF

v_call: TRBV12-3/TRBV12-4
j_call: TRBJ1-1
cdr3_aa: CASSLTGKAFF

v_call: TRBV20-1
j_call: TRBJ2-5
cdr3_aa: CSASPTGRRETQYF

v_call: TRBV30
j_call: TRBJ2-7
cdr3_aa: CAWRISGTTYEQYF

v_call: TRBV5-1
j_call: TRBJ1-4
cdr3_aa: CASSLGQGHEKLFF

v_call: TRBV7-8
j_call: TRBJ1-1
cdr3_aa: CASSLYGNTEAFF

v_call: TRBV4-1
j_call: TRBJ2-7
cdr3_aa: CASSQDPGVEQYF

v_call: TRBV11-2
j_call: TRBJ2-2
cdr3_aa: CASQWGDRVPTGELFF

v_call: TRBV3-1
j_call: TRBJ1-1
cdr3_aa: CASSQALSSRTRVNTEAFF

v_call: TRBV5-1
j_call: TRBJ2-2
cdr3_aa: CASSPGGPDTGELFF

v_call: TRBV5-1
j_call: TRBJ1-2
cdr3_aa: CASSGEGHYGYTF